These 30 T cell receptor beta chains were sequenced from one sample in a study of Graves' ophthalmopathy and Graves' hyperthyroidism. Using RNA transcripts, the TCR beta CDR3 regions were amplified. First-round RT-PCR employed HTBI primers, with a second-round multiplex PCR after it. MiXCR, run by TCRdb on the multiplex PCR reads, gives a single entry per CDR3 protein. Of hundreds of thousands of distinct CDR3 sequences in the sample, roughly two fifths were seen once. Sequenced material: peripheral blood. Receptors originate from an adult man with Graves' ophthalmopathy.

In regard to this clonotype: Sequence at one end of the junction differs from germline and may be a read error. The chain joins TRBV4-1 to TRBJ2-7, with a possible D match to TRBD2 (6 bases). The germline gives CDR1 MGHRA, CDR2 YSYEKL. The CDR3 has 15 residues. The CDR3 loop reads CASSQRGSGTYEQYF. The CDR3 nucleotides read TGTGCCAGCAGCCAAAGGGGTAGCGGAACCTACGAGCAGTACTTC.

The gene calls are TRBV19 and TRBJ1-1, with a weak D call TRBD1 (5 bases). From germline, CDR1 is LNHDA and CDR2 SQIVND (reference sequence). V gave up 11 bases and J gave up 2 bases, with 9 bases separating them. The CDR3 extends over 11 amino acids. The CDR3 DNA follows: TGTGCCGGCAGGGTAAACACTGAAGCTTTCTTT. This sequence encodes CAGRVNTEAFF.

The chain has TRBV6-5 and TRBJ1-5; D might be TRBD1 (5 bases). Germline V gives CDR1 MNHEY, CDR2 SVGAGI. The ends were cut back, 10 bases at V and 4 bases at J, with 17 bases in the middle. This CDR3 region has 14 residues. The CDR3 reads CATRGTGANQPQHF. The DNA for the CDR3 is TGTGCCACACGGGGAACAGGAGCAAATCAGCCCCAGCATTTT.

Concerning this clonotype: In this CDR3 the conserved last residue, phenylalanine or tryptophan, is missing, so a read error is likely. This chain joins TRBV7-9 and TRBJ1-2; 7 bases are shared with TRBD1. V shed 3 bases, J shed 4 bases, and the junction held 5 bases outside the gene matches. The CDR3 sequence is 14 residues long. Germline CDR1 SEHNR, CDR2 FQNEAQ (reference sequence). This CDR3 reads CASSLGGQTYGYTL. As DNA, the CDR3 is TGTGCCAGCAGCTTGGGGGGACAGACCTATGGCTACACCCTC.

This clonotype was observed a single time. The V call is TRBV10-3, the J call TRBJ1-2; 7 nucleotides match TRBD1. V was clipped by 6 bases and J by 0 bases; unmatched bases: 4. The CDR3 totals 14 residues. Germline assignment: CDR1 ENHRY and CDR2 SYGVKD. DNA of the CDR3: TGTGCCATCAGGACAGGGAGGACTAACTATGGCTACACCTTC. Its translation: CAIRTGRTNYGYTF.

Remarks on this clonotype: One junction end disagrees with the germline gene, perhaps due to a read error. The rearrangement joins TRBV29-1 to TRBJ2-6; D perhaps matches TRBD1 (5 bases). The CDR3 loop spans 12 amino acids. CDR1 is SQVTM and CDR2 is ANQGSEA in the germline V gene. The CDR3 here is CSVAGMMNTEAF. The CDR3 bases are TGCAGCGTTGCAGGGATGATGAACACTGAAGCTTTC.

V is TRBV7-2 and J is TRBJ2-5; TRBD2 matches 12 bases. V lost 5 bases, J lost 7 bases, and 8 bases stayed unmatched. The CDR3 runs 15 residues. In germline, CDR1 is SGHTA, CDR2 FQGNSA. CDR3: CASSQTSGSSGTQYF. The CDR3, as DNA: TGTGCCAGCAGCCAGACTAGCGGGAGTAGTGGGACCCAGTACTTC. Filled out from reference TRBV7-2 and TRBJ2-5, the complete variable domain reads GAGVSQSPSNKVTEKGKDVELRCDPISGHTALYWYRQSLGQGLEFLIYFQGNSAPDKSGLPSDRFSAERTGGSVSTLTIQRTQQEDSAVYLCASSQTSGSSGTQYFGPGTRLLVL.

This clonotype was recorded at least ten times. The J gene is TRBJ2-7, the V gene TRBV7-2, with 9 bases identical to TRBD1. Germline lookup yields CDR1 SGHTA and CDR2 FQGNSA. The J segment lost 7 bases and the V segment lost 3 bases, leaving 4 bases of the junction unmatched. This CDR3 is 13 amino acids long. The DNA for the CDR3 is TGTGCCAGCAGCTTTCAAGGGACAGGGGAGCAGTACTTC. It specifies CASSFQGTGEQYF. Full variable domain (outside the CDR3, taken from reference TRBV7-2 and TRBJ2-7): GAGVSQSPSNKVTEKGKDVELRCDPISGHTALYWYRQSLGQGLEFLIYFQGNSAPDKSGLPSDRFSAERTGGSVSTLTIQRTQQEDSAVYLCASSFQGTGEQYFGPGTRLTVT.

This clonotype was seen only a few times. A junction end diverges from the germline sequence, so it may reflect a read error. CDR3 protein: CASSQVLGTTTYEQYF. DNA of the CDR3: TGCGCCAGCAGCCAAGTTCTCGGGACTACCACCTACGAGCAGTACTTC. The V and J genes are TRBV7-2 and TRBJ2-7, with 7 bases that match TRBD2. CDR3 length: 16 residues. CDR1 and CDR2 from the germline V gene are SGHTA and FQGNSA. The entire variable domain, with the rest obtained from reference TRBV7-2 and TRBJ2-7, is as follows: GAGVSQSPSNKVTEKGKDVELRCDPISGHTALYWYRQSLGQGLEFLIYFQGNSAPDKSGLPSDRFSAERTGGSVSTLTIQRTQQEDSAVYLCASSQVLGTTTYEQYFGPGTRLTVT.

This clonotype was recorded at least ten times. The rearrangement uses TRBV7-8 and TRBJ1-2; 8 nucleotides match TRBD1. The CDR3 totals 16 residues. V dropped 4 bases and J dropped 1; count of bases not matched to a gene: 8. In germline, CDR1 is SGHVS, CDR2 FQNEAQ. In DNA, the CDR3 is TGTGCCAGCAGCTCCGTTGGACAGGGCTATAACTATGGCTACACCTTC. It translates to CASSSVGQGYNYGYTF. The full variable domain, rest sourced from reference TRBV7-8 and TRBJ1-2, is GAGVSQSPRYKVAKRGQDVALRCDPISGHVSLFWYQQALGQGPEFLTYFQNEAQLDKSGLPSDRFFAERPEGSVSTLKIQRTQQEDSAVYLCASSSVGQGYNYGYTFGSGTRLTVV.

This clonotype came up many times. An end of the junction does not agree with germline; a read error may underlie this. V is TRBV5-1 and J is TRBJ1-2, with 8 bases identical to TRBD1. The germline gives CDR1 SGHRS, CDR2 YFSETQ. The CDR3 covers 13 residues. CDR3 protein: CASSPGQGNGYTF. The CDR3 region has the DNA TGTGCCAGCAGTCCCGGACAGGGAAACGGCTACACCTTC.

The CDR3 DNA is TGCAGTGCTAGACCGGGGGGGAGCACAGATACGCAGTACTTC. This translates into CSARPGGSTDTQYF. V gene TRBV20-1 combines with J gene TRBJ2-5; 8 bases map to TRBD2. CDR1 DFQATT and CDR2 SNEGSKA come from the germline V gene (reference sequence). J was trimmed by 11 bases and V by 2 bases; bases with no gene match: 13. This CDR3 has 14 amino acids.

V is TRBV7-9 and J is TRBJ2-3, with a possible D match to TRBD1 (6 bases). This CDR3 has 13 amino acids. In germline, CDR1 is SEHNR, CDR2 FQNEAQ (reference sequence). Trimming took off 8 bases at V and 0 bases at J, with 9 bases between the two ends. CDR3 sequence reads: CASGQPSTDTQYF. For the CDR3, the DNA is TGTGCCAGCGGACAGCCCAGCACAGATACGCAGTATTTT.

The chain carries TRBV5-6 and TRBJ2-7; 7 bases agree with TRBD2. After removal of 3 bases from V and 3 bases from J, the junction contained 3 bases not matched to a gene. This CDR3 comprises 13 residues. CDR1 and CDR2 from the germline V gene are SGHDT and YYEEEE. Here the CDR3 DNA reads TGTGCCAGCAGCTCGGGGGGTGTCTACGAGCAGTACTTC. Translating it yields CASSSGGVYEQYF.

This rearrangement joins TRBV29-1 to TRBJ1-1, with 7 bases identical to TRBD1. Germline CDR1 reads SQVTM; CDR2 reads ANQGSEA. CDR3 size: 15 residues. With 7 bases clipped from V and 0 bases from J, the junction kept 11 bases outside the gene matches. The CDR3 sequence is CSGNRGGPMNTEAFF. The DNA for the CDR3 is TGCAGCGGAAACAGGGGAGGGCCAATGAACACTGAAGCTTTCTTT. Together with reference TRBV29-1 and TRBJ1-1, the CDR3 gives the full variable domain: SAVISQKPSRDICQRGTSLTIQCQVDSQVTMMFWYRQQPGQSLTLIATANQGSEATYESGFVIDKFPISRPNLTFSTLTVSNMSPEDSSIYLCSGNRGGPMNTEAFFGQGTRLTVV.

This clonotype was recorded a few times. The chain joins TRBV7-9 to TRBJ2-2; D ambiguous. This CDR3 contains 16 residues. Trimming took off 4 bases at V and 5 bases at J, with 17 bases between the two ends. The germline V gene has CDR1 SEHNR and CDR2 FQNEAQ (reference sequence). Here the CDR3 DNA reads TGTGCCAGCAGCTACCGGATGGGCGCGGATACCGGGGAGCTGTTTTTT. Residues: CASSYRMGADTGELFF.

The J gene is TRBJ2-7, the V gene TRBV5-6, with TRBD2 matching 7 bases. Germline values: CDR1 SGHDT, CDR2 YYEEEE. The CDR3 has 16 amino acids. V shed 0 bases and J 3 bases; nucleotides not matched to a gene: 9. The chain's CDR3 is CASSLGGGDLLYEQYF. The CDR3 nucleotides are TGTGCCAGCAGCTTGGGGGGGGGAGATTTACTCTACGAGCAGTACTTC.

There are many counts of this clonotype. This chain connects TRBV7-9 to TRBJ2-7; a weak D match, TRBD2 (5 bases). V was cut by 3 bases and J by 6 bases, with 12 bases left in between. This CDR3 region has 13 residues. Germline CDR1 and CDR2: SEHNR and FQNEAQ (reference sequence). The CDR3 DNA reads TGTGCCAGCAGCTTGGGAGCCCGGGGCGAGCAGTACTTC. Translating gives CASSLGARGEQYF. Supplemented by reference TRBV7-9 and TRBJ2-7, the full variable domain reads DTGVSQNPRHKITKRGQNVTFRCDPISEHNRLYWYRQTLGQGPEFLTYFQNEAQLEKSRLLSDRFSAERPKGSFSTLEIQRTEQGDSAMYLCASSLGARGEQYFGPGTRLTVT.

V and J are TRBV9 and TRBJ1-6; maybe TRBD1 (6 bases). CDR3 length: 14 amino acids. V lost 3 bases and J 10 bases, leaving 14 bases between the germline ends. Germline assignment: CDR1 SGDLS and CDR2 YYNGEE. CDR3 sequence reads: CASSGGGPASPLHF. CDR3 coding DNA: TGTGCCAGCAGCGGAGGGGGACCGGCCTCACCCCTCCACTTT.

On this clonotype itself: A much larger clone lies a single base off, so this may be a read error. CDR3 bases: TGCAGTGCTACCATGCGAGGGGGAGGTCACTATGGCTACACCTTC. Translated, it gives CSATMRGGGHYGYTF. This chain joins TRBV20-1 and TRBJ1-2, with D perhaps matching TRBD1 (6 bases). V was cut by 4 bases and J by 3 bases, with 18 bases left in between. In germline, CDR1 is DFQATT, CDR2 SNEGSKA (reference sequence). The CDR3 covers 15 residues.

The chain recombines TRBV15 with TRBJ2-3, with 9 bases aligning to TRBD2. V shed 1 base and J 2 bases; nucleotides not matched to a gene: 4. CDR1 is LNHNV and CDR2 is YYDKDF in the germline V gene (reference sequence). The CDR3 length is 16 residues. In DNA form, the CDR3 reads TGTGCCACCAGCAGAGCAGCGGGGGGCAACACAGATACGCAGTATTTT. Residues: CATSRAAGGNTDTQYF.

CDR3 region: CASSGSGGQEQYF. As DNA, the CDR3 is TGTGCCAGCAGCGGGAGTGGGGGGCAAGAGCAGTACTTC. This chain links TRBV7-9 with TRBJ2-7; D is tentatively TRBD1 or TRBD2 (6 bases each). This CDR3 spans 13 amino acids. Trimming left V 5 bases short and J 7 bases short, with 15 bases between. Germline V gene lookup returns CDR1 SEHNR and CDR2 FQNEAQ (reference sequence).

This clonotype was seen just once. The junction and the germline gene differ at one end; a read error may be behind it. This chain connects TRBV7-8 to TRBJ2-7, with 12 bases aligning to TRBD2. The CDR3 is 14 amino acids. Germline values: CDR1 SGHVS, CDR2 FQNEAQ. The CDR3 sequence: CASSPSGRAHERYF. In DNA, the CDR3 is TGCGCCAGCAGCCCTAGCGGGAGGGCCCACGAGCGGTACTTC.

This clonotype was seen many times. The chain uses TRBV7-2 and TRBJ1-2; 7 bases agree with TRBD1. CDR1 is SGHTA, CDR2 FQGNSA, per germline. V trimming: 5 bases; J trimming: 7 bases; junction bases outside the gene matches: 10. There are 14 residues in the CDR3. Written as DNA, the CDR3 is TGTGCCAGCAGCCAAGAGACAGGGCCGCTTGGCTACACCTTC. It translates to CASSQETGPLGYTF.

On this clonotype: Possible read error: a much larger clone is one base away. The chain employs TRBV12-3 or TRBV12-4 and TRBJ2-7, with a possible D match to TRBD1 (5 bases). This CDR3 is built from 13 residues. V was clipped by 6 bases and J by 5 bases, with 14 bases between them. In DNA form, the CDR3 reads TGTGCCAGCAGAAAGGCAGGGAATGACGAGCAGTACTTC. Translating gives CASRKAGNDEQYF.

In its sample, this clonotype was seen once. The V call is TRBV25-1, the J call TRBJ1-1, with 9 bases lining up with TRBD1. Trimming removed 3 bases from V and 1 base from J; junction bases left unmatched: 3. Per the germline V gene, CDR1 is MGHDK and CDR2 is SYGVNS. This CDR3 contains 15 residues. The CDR3 sequence is CASSDMTGGNTEAFF. Here the CDR3 DNA reads TGTGCCAGCAGTGATATGACAGGGGGGAACACTGAAGCTTTCTTT.

This clonotype was observed at least ten times. The chain links TRBV20-1 to TRBJ1-1; maybe TRBD1 (5 bases). The V end lost 6 bases, the J end lost 4 bases, and 15 bases lay between the germline ends. Germline CDR1 reads DFQATT; CDR2 reads SNEGSKA (reference sequence). This CDR3 spans 13 amino acids. This chain's CDR3 is CSARVGAGTEAFF. As DNA, the CDR3 is TGCAGTGCCCGAGTCGGGGCGGGCACTGAAGCTTTCTTT.

The V gene is TRBV7-9, the J gene TRBJ1-1, with TRBD1 identical over 7 bases. CDR3 size: 15 residues. V was pared by 5 bases and J by 6 bases, with 12 bases of the junction left unmatched. Germline V gene data show CDR1 as SEHNR and CDR2 as FQNEAQ (reference sequence). CDR3: CASSLETGRSAEAFF. DNA for the CDR3: TGTGCCAGCAGCCTGGAGACAGGGAGATCGGCTGAAGCTTTCTTT.

Details on this clonotype: A junction end diverges from the germline sequence, so it may reflect a read error. This rearrangement joins TRBV5-4 to TRBJ1-2, with a tentative D call TRBD1 (5 bases). This CDR3 is built from 15 residues. From germline, CDR1 is SGHNT and CDR2 YYREEE (reference sequence). CDR3 region: CASSLPSGVNYDYTF. CDR3 bases: TGTGCCAGCAGCCTTCCTTCGGGGGTTAACTATGACTACACCTTC.

This clonotype was seen a handful of times. The chain is built from TRBV9 and TRBJ1-5; D unresolved. There are 15 residues in the CDR3. Trimming removed 4 bases from V and 5 bases from J, with 16 bases in between. Germline-derived CDR1 and CDR2 are SGDLS and YYNGEE. The CDR3 nucleotides read TGTGCCAGCAGCCCTTGGACTGTCGCGGATCAGCCCCAGCATTTT. Protein product: CASSPWTVADQPQHF.